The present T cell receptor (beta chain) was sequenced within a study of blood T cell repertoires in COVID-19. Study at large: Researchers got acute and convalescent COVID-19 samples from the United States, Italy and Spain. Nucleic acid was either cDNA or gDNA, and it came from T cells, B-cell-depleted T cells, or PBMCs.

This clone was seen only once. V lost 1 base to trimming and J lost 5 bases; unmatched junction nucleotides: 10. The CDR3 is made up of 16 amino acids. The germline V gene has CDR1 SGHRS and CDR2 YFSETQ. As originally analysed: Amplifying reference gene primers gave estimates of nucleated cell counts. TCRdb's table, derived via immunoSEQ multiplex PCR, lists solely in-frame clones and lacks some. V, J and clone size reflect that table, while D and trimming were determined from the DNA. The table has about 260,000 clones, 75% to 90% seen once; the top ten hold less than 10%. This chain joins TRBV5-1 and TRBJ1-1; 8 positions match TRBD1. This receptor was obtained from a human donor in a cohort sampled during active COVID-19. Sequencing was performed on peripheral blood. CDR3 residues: CASSLRAGGVWTEAFF. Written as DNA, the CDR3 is TGCGCCAGCAGCTTGCGGGCAGGGGGCGTGTGGACTGAAGCTTTCTTT.